This T cell receptor beta chain was observed in a study of shared clonotypes between healthy human individuals. Study in general: Each donor's CD8 memory used one plate, CD8 naive two, each CD4 subset three. Broader study findings: Memory subsets had estimated richness that was generally smaller than that of naive subsets.

The assay was run at deep level. Method: immunoSEQ multiplex PCR; TCRdb's copy keeps in-frame clones and lacks some. The sample lists 950,000 to 1,200,000 clones; 77% were seen once. Details on this clone: Antigen unknown.

V shed 7 bases and J shed 0 bases, with 5 bases lying between them. The CDR3 sequence is 11 residues long. Germline loops: CDR1 SGHDT, CDR2 YYEEEE. The specimen sequenced was memory CD4+ T cells from PBMCs. Described subset: CD45RA-negative fraction. This chain links TRBV5-6 with TRBJ2-7; D remains ambiguous. The sequence was collected from a man aged 18 to 29 in good health. Some clones in this sample may be carry-over from other donors' samples. CDR3 loop: CASQNSYEQYF. The CDR3 DNA reads TGTGCCAGCCAGAACTCCTACGAGCAGTACTTC.